This paragraph covers one TCR beta chain sequence. The germline CDR1 and CDR2 sequences are GTSNPN and SVGIG (reference sequence). The CDR3 runs to 17 residues. The V gene lost 0 bases and the J gene lost 9 bases, with 21 bases spanning the gap. This sample is drawn from a study of blood T cell repertoires in COVID-19. Original analysis: The authors estimated nucleated cell counts from reference gene primer amplification. Data came from immunoSEQ multiplex PCR; TCRdb stores just in-frame clones and leaves some out. V, J and clone size reflect that table, while D and trimming were determined from the DNA. The profile shows around 150,000 clones, 87% of them singletons.

This clonotype was obtained from a woman between 40 and 55 years old with acute or convalescent COVID-19. The chain is built from TRBV30 and TRBJ1-6; D ambiguous. Input material: peripheral blood. CDR3 in amino acids: CAWSVTLDFRIGSPLHF. The CDR3 DNA is TGTGCCTGGAGTGTAACCCTTGACTTTCGTATCGGTTCACCCCTCCACTTT.